Shown below are 32 T cell receptor beta chains from a single sample sequenced in a study of blood T cells in healthy people across ages. Using a J-beta primer mix together with a sample-barcoded 5' primer, a second PCR was run for about 6 to 11 cycles. From the 5' RACE reads, TCRdb called clonotypes with MiXCR, one entry per CDR3 protein. The sample records 800,000 to 950,000 distinct CDR3 sequences, roughly 28% being singletons. The same specimen was also included in a second study, on T cells of mothers and their children.

The specimen sequenced was blood. These receptors were obtained from a woman in her thirties or forties in good health.

This clonotype has more than one count but fewer than ten. The chain combines TRBV15 with TRBJ1-2, with D possibly TRBD1 on 5 matching bases. The ends were cut back, 0 bases at V and 6 bases at J, with 20 bases in the middle. Per the germline V gene, CDR1 is LNHNV and CDR2 is YYDKDF (reference sequence). The CDR3 spans 17 residues. CDR3 region: CATSRDRRRDGPHGYTF. The CDR3 nucleotides read TGTGCCACCAGCAGAGATCGGAGGCGGGACGGACCCCATGGCTACACCTTC.

This clonotype was recorded a few times. The V call is TRBV7-9, the J call TRBJ1-2; maybe TRBD1 (5 bases). Germline V gene lookup returns CDR1 SEHNR and CDR2 FQNEAQ (reference sequence). The CDR3 covers 15 residues. The ends were cut back, 3 bases at V and 3 bases at J, with 14 bases in the middle. CDR3 sequence reads: CASSFGKGIDYGYTF. The CDR3 DNA reads as TGTGCCAGCAGCTTTGGAAAGGGGATCGACTATGGCTACACCTTC.

This clonotype was seen repeatedly, ten times or more. The rearrangement joins TRBV5-1 to TRBJ2-7; 8 bases match TRBD1. This CDR3 has 14 residues. Germline CDR1 reads SGHRS; CDR2 reads YFSETQ. V lost 4 bases and J lost 5; bases outside the gene matches: 8. The CDR3, as DNA: TGCGCCAGCAGCAAGGGACAGGTTGATAACGAGCAGTACTTC. Translated, it gives CASSKGQVDNEQYF.

Notes on this clonotype: A much larger clonotype is one base distant, so this may be a read error. The CDR3 nucleotides read TGTGCCAGCAGCTTTACAGGGGACGCTGAAGCTTTCTTT. This encodes CASSFTGDAEAFF. The rearrangement uses TRBV7-9 and TRBJ1-1, with 7 bases matching TRBD1. The trim removed 3 bases at V and 6 bases at J, leaving 4 bases unmatched. This CDR3 is built from 13 residues. Germline V gene sequence: CDR1 SEHNR, CDR2 FQNEAQ (reference sequence).

The chain employs TRBV29-1 and TRBJ2-7, with D hard to call. V was trimmed by 7 bases and J by 0 bases, leaving 13 bases between them. The CDR3 covers 13 residues. Germline V gene lookup returns CDR1 SQVTM and CDR2 ANQGSEA. The chain's CDR3 is CSASKSSSYEQYF. CDR3 bases: TGCAGCGCCTCTAAGTCGAGCTCCTACGAGCAGTACTTC.

A remark on this clonotype: One end of the junction does not line up with germline, which may come from a read error. The rearrangement uses TRBV28 and TRBJ1-5; 7 bases fit TRBD1. The CDR3 totals 14 residues. Looked up from germline, CDR1 is MDHEN and CDR2 is SYDVKM. The chain's CDR3 is CAGSRQGFNQPQHF. As DNA, the CDR3 is TGTGCCGGCAGTAGACAGGGTTTCAATCAGCCCCAGCATTTT. The entire variable domain, with the rest obtained from reference TRBV28 and TRBJ1-5, is as follows: DVKVTQSSRYLVKRTGEKVFLECVQDMDHENMFWYRQDPGLGLRLIYFSYDVKMKEKGDIPEGYSVSREKKERFSLILESASTNQTSMYLCAGSRQGFNQPQHFGDGTRLSIL.

This clonotype has more than one count but fewer than ten. This chain links TRBV7-9 with TRBJ2-7; D perhaps matches TRBD1 (6 bases). V lost 5 bases, J lost 2 bases, and 10 bases lay in between. The CDR3 totals 13 residues. Germline lookup yields CDR1 SEHNR and CDR2 FQNEAQ (reference sequence). CDR3 amino acids: CASSARDTYEQYF. In nucleotides, the CDR3 is TGTGCCAGCAGCGCCCGGGACACCTACGAGCAGTACTTC.

This clonotype was observed a handful of times. This chain links TRBV6-6 with TRBJ2-3; D remains ambiguous. Per the germline V gene, CDR1 is MNHNY and CDR2 is SVGAGI (reference sequence). V gave up 2 bases and J gave up 1 base, with 16 bases separating them. The CDR3 covers 17 residues. The DNA for the CDR3 is TGTGCCAGCAGTTACGAGAGCCGCCTGGTTGGCACAGATACGCAGTATTTT. Its protein product is CASSYESRLVGTDTQYF.

About this clonotype itself: A much bigger clone sits one base away, suggesting this may be a read error. V gene TRBV12-3 or TRBV12-4 combines with J gene TRBJ2-2; D remains unclear. V was shortened by 7 bases and J by 4 bases, with 16 bases between the two germline ends. CDR3 length: 15 amino acids. CDR3 in amino acids: CASNVQRGSTGELFF. DNA of the CDR3: TGTGCCAGCAACGTTCAGAGAGGCAGCACCGGGGAGCTGTTTTTT.

This clonotype was seen ten or more times. The V gene is TRBV20-1, the J gene TRBJ2-1; 9 bases align to TRBD2. CDR1 is DFQATT, CDR2 SNEGSKA, per germline (reference sequence). The CDR3 loop spans 14 amino acids. Unmatched junction bases numbered 10, after V lost 6 bases and J lost 7 bases. In DNA, the CDR3 is TGCAGTGCCCCGGCGGGGGGGCAAAGGAATGAGCAGTTCTTC. This sequence encodes CSAPAGGQRNEQFF.

This clonotype was counted many times. CDR3 amino acids: CSATRTHRDEQFF. DNA of the CDR3: TGCAGTGCTACACGGACCCATCGGGATGAGCAGTTCTTC. The chain has TRBV20-1 and TRBJ2-1, with D unresolved. Germline CDR1 is DFQATT and CDR2 is SNEGSKA (reference sequence). Trimming removed 4 bases at V and 8 bases at J, with 15 bases between. This CDR3 is 13 amino acids long.

The sample holds a few counts of this clonotype. At one boundary the junction diverges from the germline segment, which might be a read error. The V call is TRBV7-7, the J call TRBJ2-3, with TRBD2 matching over 10 bases. CDR1 is SSHAT and CDR2 is FNYEAQ in the germline V gene (reference sequence). The CDR3 is 17 residues long. The CDR3 region has the DNA TGTGCTAGCAGCTTAGGAAGCGGGGGGGCTAGCACAGATACGCAGTATTTT. Its translation: CASSLGSGGASTDTQYF.

This clonotype showed up just a few times. The chain combines TRBV6-2 or TRBV6-3 with TRBJ2-7; D remains ambiguous. CDR1 is MNHEY and CDR2 is SVGEGT in the germline V gene. Trimming shortened V by 2 bases and J by 1 base, and 9 bases separated the two germline ends. This CDR3 region has 14 residues. The CDR3 nucleotides are TGTGCCAGCAGTTACACGGCAGGTTCCTACGAGCAGTACTTC. Encoded protein: CASSYTAGSYEQYF.

This clonotype has at least ten counts. This chain links TRBV7-2 with TRBJ1-2; tentatively, D is TRBD1 (5 bases). The CDR3 loop spans 14 amino acids. V was shortened by 3 bases and J by 6 bases, with 14 bases between the two germline ends. In germline, CDR1 is SGHTA, CDR2 FQGNSA. CDR3 in DNA: TGTGCCAGCAGCTTGCAGGGAGGTGATAATGGCTACACCTTC. Translated: CASSLQGGDNGYTF. Full variable domain (remainder filled in from reference TRBV7-2 and TRBJ1-2): GAGVSQSPSNKVTEKGKDVELRCDPISGHTALYWYRQSLGQGLEFLIYFQGNSAPDKSGLPSDRFSAERTGGSVSTLTIQRTQQEDSAVYLCASSLQGGDNGYTFGSGTRLTVV.

This chain connects TRBV9 to TRBJ2-3; 8 bases align to TRBD1. The CDR3 is made up of 18 amino acids. Germline loops: CDR1 SGDLS, CDR2 YYNGEE. V lost 2 bases to trimming and J lost 0 bases; unmatched junction nucleotides: 11. The CDR3 DNA sequence: TGTGCCAGCAGCGTCGGACAGGGCCCTGTCTATAGCACAGATACGCAGTATTTT. This encodes CASSVGQGPVYSTDTQYF.

The chain carries TRBV7-9 and TRBJ2-2, with D maybe TRBD2 (6 bases). Germline CDR1 and CDR2: SEHNR and FQNEAQ (reference sequence). The CDR3 spans 15 residues. V was cut by 5 bases and J by 4 bases, with 14 bases left in between. Written as DNA, the CDR3 is TGTGCCAGCAGCCTCTCAACCGGGGGCACCGGGGAGCTGTTTTTT. It yields the protein CASSLSTGGTGELFF.

This clonotype was observed a single time. In DNA form, the CDR3 reads TGTGCCAGCAGCTACGGGGAAAACTCCTACAATGAGCAGTTCTTC. Amino acid sequence: CASSYGENSYNEQFF. The chain uses TRBV3-1 and TRBJ2-1, with TRBD2 as a possible D gene (5 bases). This CDR3 contains 15 residues. Germline V lookup: CDR1 LGHDT, CDR2 YNNKEL (reference sequence). V lost 5 bases and J 0 bases, leaving 11 bases between the germline ends.

Comments on this clonotype: A much larger clone lies a single base off, so this may be a read error. The rearrangement uses TRBV10-3 and TRBJ2-7; 7 bases align to TRBD1. CDR1 is ENHRY, CDR2 SYGVKD, per germline. The CDR3 runs 13 residues. CDR3 sequence: CAIGQVDSYERYF. The DNA of the CDR3 is TGTGCCATCGGACAGGTAGACTCCTACGAGCGGTACTTC.

The chain couples TRBV12-3 or TRBV12-4 to TRBJ1-1, with 8 positions matching TRBD1. J was trimmed by 2 bases and V by 2 bases; bases with no gene match: 4. The CDR3 contains 15 residues. The CDR3: CASSLRTGRNTEAFF. DNA of the CDR3: TGTGCCAGCAGTTTAAGGACAGGGCGAAACACTGAAGCTTTCTTT.

V is TRBV6-2 or TRBV6-3 and J is TRBJ1-1, with a tentative D call TRBD1 (6 bases). V shed 2 bases and J shed 1 base, with 11 bases lying between them. Germline loops: CDR1 MNHEY, CDR2 SVGEGT. CDR3 length: 15 residues. Written as DNA, the CDR3 is TGTGCCAGCAGTTACGGGTGGGGGCAGAACACTGAAGCTTTCTTT. This translates into CASSYGWGQNTEAFF.

The chain has TRBV28 and TRBJ1-2; a weak D match, TRBD1 (5 bases). This CDR3 has 13 amino acids. Trimming pared 3 bases from V and 5 bases from J, leaving 10 bases between. The germline gives CDR1 MDHEN, CDR2 SYDVKM. CDR3 amino acids: CASSLQGQYGYTF. CDR3 sequence (DNA): TGTGCCAGCAGTTTGCAGGGCCAGTATGGCTACACCTTC.

The J gene is TRBJ2-3, the V gene TRBV20-1; D is unclear. The germline V and J ends were trimmed by 1 base and 4 bases, with 9 bases remaining between them. The CDR3 has 13 residues. The V gene's germline CDR1 is DFQATT and CDR2 SNEGSKA (reference sequence). In DNA, the CDR3 is TGCAGTGCTAGAGCTGGGAACTCAGATACGCAGTATTTT. Encoded protein: CSARAGNSDTQYF.

J is TRBJ2-1 and V is TRBV24-1, with D tentatively TRBD1 or TRBD2 (5 bases each). This CDR3 contains 14 residues. CDR1 and CDR2 (germline): KGHDR, SFDVKD. V lost 1 base and J 4 bases, leaving 7 bases between the germline ends. As DNA, the CDR3 is TGTGCCACCAGTGATTTTTGGGGGTACAATGAGCAGTTCTTC. Translation gives CATSDFWGYNEQFF.

On this clonotype itself: A much larger clone lies a single base off, so this may be a read error. The genes are TRBV5-6 and TRBJ1-4; TRBD1 aligns across 9 bases. The CDR3 loop spans 15 amino acids. CDR1 is SGHDT, CDR2 YYEEEE, per germline. This chain's CDR3 is CASSLSGQGNEELFF. DNA of the CDR3: TGTGCCAGCAGCTTGTCGGGACAGGGAAATGAAGAACTGTTTTTT.

This CDR3 is CASSLVGGQSAGYTF. The CDR3 DNA sequence: TGTGCCAGCAGCTTAGTTGGTGGGCAGTCGGCTGGCTACACCTTC. The chain couples TRBV7-9 to TRBJ1-2, with unresolved D. Per the germline V gene, CDR1 is SEHNR and CDR2 is FQNEAQ (reference sequence). The CDR3 has 15 residues. V was trimmed by 1 base and J by 7 bases, leaving 16 bases between them. Looking up the rest from reference TRBV7-9 and TRBJ1-2 gives the full variable domain: DTGVSQNPRHKITKRGQNVTFRCDPISEHNRLYWYRQTLGQGPEFLTYFQNEAQLEKSRLLSDRFSAERPKGSFSTLEIQRTEQGDSAMYLCASSLVGGQSAGYTFGSGTRLTVV.

The table lists this clonotype with a few counts. The chain links TRBV28 to TRBJ2-3, with 9 bases matching TRBD1. The germline gives CDR1 MDHEN, CDR2 SYDVKM. The CDR3 contains 15 residues. The V segment lost 6 bases and the J segment 2 bases; nucleotides outside the gene matches: 6. The CDR3 here is CASRVDRGVTDTQYF. The CDR3 DNA reads as TGTGCCAGCAGGGTGGACAGGGGTGTCACAGATACGCAGTATTTT.

This clonotype was observed many times. This chain links TRBV7-8 with TRBJ2-5, with D possibly matching TRBD2 (6 bases). Trimming cost V 5 bases and J 5 bases, with 18 bases left between them. Per the germline V gene, CDR1 is SGHVS and CDR2 is FQNEAQ. This CDR3 comprises 15 residues. The chain's CDR3 is CASSTRSGGGETQYF. The CDR3 DNA is TGTGCCAGCAGCACCCGGTCAGGTGGGGGGGAGACCCAGTACTTC.

In this sample, this clonotype turned up a few times. The J gene is TRBJ1-2, the V gene TRBV4-1; D gene uncertain. The CDR3 has 15 residues. Trimming stripped 3 bases from V and 4 bases from J, with 15 bases between. Germline CDR1 and CDR2: MGHRA and YSYEKL. As DNA, the CDR3 is TGCGCCAGCAGCCAGCGCGGGAGAATAAGCTATGGCTACACCTTC. Residues: CASSQRGRISYGYTF.

About this clonotype itself: A much more abundant neighbour one base away suggests this may be a read error. This sequence joins TRBV20-1 and TRBJ2-5; tentatively, D is TRBD2 (5 bases). Germline lookup yields CDR1 DFQATT and CDR2 SNEGSKA (reference sequence). CDR3 size: 15 residues. For the CDR3, the DNA is TGCAGTACTAGAGTTGGCCACTTCCCTCAAGAGACCCAGTACTTC. It encodes CSTRVGHFPQETQYF.

Of note for this clonotype: It may be a read error: a sequence one base away is much more abundant. J is TRBJ2-1 and V is TRBV5-1; D is undetermined. CDR1 SGHRS and CDR2 YFSETQ come from the germline V gene. This CDR3 is built from 13 residues. Written as DNA, the CDR3 is TGCGCCAGCAGCCTTGGGTTCTCGGGTGAGCAGGTCTTC. It is translated as CASSLGFSGEQVF.

The rearrangement joins TRBV12-3 or TRBV12-4 to TRBJ2-1, with D perhaps matching TRBD1 or TRBD2 (7 bases each). The germline V and J ends were trimmed by 6 bases and 8 bases, with 20 bases remaining between them. This CDR3 comprises 15 residues. The DNA of the CDR3 is TGTGCCAGCAGCTCAGGGGGAGGGATCAGCTATGAGCAGTTCTTC. Its translation: CASSSGGGISYEQFF.

This clonotype appeared a few times. The chain employs TRBV20-1 and TRBJ1-1, with unresolved D. Germline-derived CDR1 and CDR2 are DFQATT and SNEGSKA (reference sequence). The V end was cut by 0 bases, the J end by 5 bases, with 19 bases between. The CDR3 is 16 residues long. Here the CDR3 DNA reads TGCAGTGCTAGAGAAATGGAAACCGGACGGAGGACTGAAGCTTTCTTT. This gives the protein CSAREMETGRRTEAFF.